This T cell receptor (beta chain) stems from a study of cytomegalovirus exposure and HLA in healthy donors. Germline V gene lookup returns CDR1 SGHVS and CDR2 FNYEAQ. This CDR3 has 16 residues. With 5 bases removed from V and 7 bases from J, the gap between germline ends came to 23 bases. PCR employed 60 Vbeta and 13 Jbeta primers. The data were produced by immunoSEQ multiplex PCR, yet TCRdb's version contains in-frame clones alone and is incomplete. The data contain around 150,000 clones, around four fifths of them singletons. The chain couples TRBV7-6 to TRBJ1-2; D perhaps matches TRBD1 (6 bases). The receptor was isolated from a male donor in good health and CMV-seropositive. Sequenced material: PBMCs. This chain's CDR3 is CASSPGGAVSFSGYTF. The DNA of the CDR3 is TGTGCCAGCAGCCCGGGGGGGGCGGTGTCTTTTTCTGGCTACACCTTC.